The 2 T cell receptor beta chains listed next were all sequenced from one sample in a study of shared clonotypes between healthy human individuals. Only in-frame clones appear in the TCRdb table, and some are missing; sequencing was by immunoSEQ multiplex PCR. The sample has approximately 2,300,000 clones; about 90% are singletons. The material sequenced was naive CD4+ T cells from PBMCs. Subset in this sample: CD45RA+ positively selected. These receptors were taken from a man between 18 and 35 years old in good health. Some clones in this sample may be carry-over from other donors' samples.

Concerning this clone: Within the sample, other DNA sequences also encode this same CDR3. This chain links TRBV9 with TRBJ1-2; D ambiguous. The CDR3 runs 13 residues. Germline lookup yields CDR1 SGDLS and CDR2 YYNGEE. V dropped 3 bases and J dropped 0 bases, with 6 bases sitting between them. Here the CDR3 DNA reads TGTGCCAGCAGCGCCGGGACTAACTATGGCTACACCTTC. It yields the protein CASSAGTNYGYTF.

The chain recombines TRBV27 with TRBJ1-1, with 11 nucleotides matching TRBD1. CDR1 and CDR2 from the germline V gene are MNHEY and SMNVEV (reference sequence). The CDR3 length is 15 residues. Unmatched junction bases numbered 5, after V lost 4 bases and J lost 4 bases. The CDR3 region is CASSSPGTGGTEAFF. Here the CDR3 DNA reads TGTGCCAGCAGTTCCCCCGGGACAGGGGGCACTGAAGCTTTCTTT.